Listed below are T cell receptor beta chains from one sample, sequenced in a study of Graves' ophthalmopathy and Graves' hyperthyroidism. A single record per CDR3 protein comes from TCRdb applying MiXCR to the multiplex PCR reads. Here the sample spans 500,000 to 700,000 distinct CDR3 sequences, 22% being singletons. Sample: peripheral blood. These TCRs come from a woman aged 18-29 years with stable Graves' hyperthyroidism. Some clones in this sample may be carry-over from other donors' samples. Each CDR3 is given with its conserved first and last residue. Fields, in order: J gene, clone size, V gene, CDR3 protein. Rows give clone size only sometimes, using once, few, many, or a class for an expanded clone.

>TRBJ2-7|few|TRBV3-1
CASSGTGTAAYEQYF
>TRBJ1-1|many|TRBV6-1
CASRGPGPANTEAFF
>TRBJ2-5|many|TRBV6-2/TRBV6-3
CASSRSGGATGGTQYF
>TRBJ1-1|many|TRBV29-1
CSVSGGARVNTEAFF
>TRBJ2-7|many|TRBV6-1
CASSQADRMVHEQYF
>TRBJ1-1|many|TRBV28
CASSLTQGSNTEAFF
>TRBJ1-5|few|TRBV5-1
CASRSDPTRNQPQHF
>TRBJ2-2|.|TRBV20-1
CSARVGRGRDTGELFF
>TRBJ1-6|many|TRBV6-5
CASSYFSRQGRNSPLHF
>TRBJ1-5|many|TRBV6-1
CASRNSCNQPQHF
>TRBJ2-5|many|TRBV30
CAWSVRPQETQYF
>TRBJ2-7|many|TRBV6-1
CAGRAGTDYEQYF
>TRBJ1-2|few|TRBV20-1
CSAHSGRGRIGGYTF
>TRBJ2-3|.|TRBV12-3/TRBV12-4
CASEARGDTQYF
>TRBJ1-5|.|TRBV12-3/TRBV12-4
CASRSRNQPQHF
>TRBJ1-1|many|TRBV10-3
CAISDRDSQNTEAFF
>TRBJ1-1|many|TRBV20-1
CSARDGETEAFF
>TRBJ2-5|.|TRBV6-5
CASSYPSGKTQYF
>TRBJ1-6|many|TRBV12-3/TRBV12-4
CASSLRQRNSPLHF
>TRBJ1-1|few|TRBV6-1
CASSETPNTEAFF
>TRBJ2-2|few|TRBV6-2/TRBV6-3
CASSSRGSGRSNTGELFF
>TRBJ1-5|.|TRBV30
CAWSLPQTLSNQPQHF
>TRBJ2-2|many|TRBV30
CACPWAPLSGELFF
>TRBJ1-1|many|TRBV28
CASRLDRVNTEAFF
>TRBJ2-7|.|TRBV20-1
CSACRGGAQQEQYF
>TRBJ1-1|many|TRBV3-1
CASSQRGSGGNTEAFF
>TRBJ2-5|many|TRBV11-1
CASSPTDGSLSGETQYF